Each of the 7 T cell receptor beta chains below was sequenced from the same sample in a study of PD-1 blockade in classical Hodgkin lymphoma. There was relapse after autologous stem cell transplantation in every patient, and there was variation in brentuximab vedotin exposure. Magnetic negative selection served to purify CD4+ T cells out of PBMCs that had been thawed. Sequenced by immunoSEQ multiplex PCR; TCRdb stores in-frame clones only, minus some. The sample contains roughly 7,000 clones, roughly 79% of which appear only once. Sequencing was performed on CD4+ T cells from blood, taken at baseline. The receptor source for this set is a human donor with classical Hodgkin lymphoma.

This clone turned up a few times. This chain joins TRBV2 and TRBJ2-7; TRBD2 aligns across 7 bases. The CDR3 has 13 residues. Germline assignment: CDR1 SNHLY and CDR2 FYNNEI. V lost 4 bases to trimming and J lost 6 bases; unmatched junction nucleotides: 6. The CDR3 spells CASSAATSSEQYF. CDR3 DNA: TGTGCCAGCAGTGCTGCGACTAGCAGCGAGCAGTACTTC.

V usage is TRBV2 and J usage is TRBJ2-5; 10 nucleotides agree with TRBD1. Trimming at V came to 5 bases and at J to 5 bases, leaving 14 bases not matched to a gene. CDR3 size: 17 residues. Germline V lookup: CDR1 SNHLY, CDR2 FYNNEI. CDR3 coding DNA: TGTGCCAGCAGTTTTCGACCGGGGGGGGACAGGGGTGAGACCCAGTACTTC. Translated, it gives CASSFRPGGDRGETQYF.

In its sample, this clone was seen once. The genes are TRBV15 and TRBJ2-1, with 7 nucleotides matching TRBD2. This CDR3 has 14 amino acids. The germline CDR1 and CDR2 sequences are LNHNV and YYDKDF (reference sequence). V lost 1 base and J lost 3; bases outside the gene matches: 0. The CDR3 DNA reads TGTGCCACCAGCAGAGGGGGGGGCTACAATGAGCAGTTCTTC. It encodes CATSRGGGYNEQFF.

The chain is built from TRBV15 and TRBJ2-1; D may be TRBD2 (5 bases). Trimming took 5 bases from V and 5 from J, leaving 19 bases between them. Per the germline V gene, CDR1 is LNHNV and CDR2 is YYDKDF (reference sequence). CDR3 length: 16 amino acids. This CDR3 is CATSRRGEAGNNEQFF. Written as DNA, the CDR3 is TGTGCCACCAGCCGACGGGGAGAGGCCGGAAACAATGAGCAGTTCTTC.

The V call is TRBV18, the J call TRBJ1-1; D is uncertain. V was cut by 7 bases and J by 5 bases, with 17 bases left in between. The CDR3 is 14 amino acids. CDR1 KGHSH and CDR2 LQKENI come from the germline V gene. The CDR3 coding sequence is TGTGCCAGCTTCTTTAGTAGGGAAGGGACTGAAGCTTTCTTT. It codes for CASFFSREGTEAFF.

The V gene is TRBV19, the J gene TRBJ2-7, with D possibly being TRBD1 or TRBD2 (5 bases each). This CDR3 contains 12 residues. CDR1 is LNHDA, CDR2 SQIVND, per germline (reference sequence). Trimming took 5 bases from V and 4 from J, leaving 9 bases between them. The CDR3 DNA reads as TGTGCCAGTAGTTCCAGGGAGTACGAGCAGTACTTC. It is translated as CASSSREYEQYF.

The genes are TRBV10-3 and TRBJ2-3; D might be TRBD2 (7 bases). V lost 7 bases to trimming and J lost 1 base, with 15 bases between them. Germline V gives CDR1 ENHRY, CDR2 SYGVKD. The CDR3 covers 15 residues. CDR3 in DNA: TGTGCCATCAAAATTCGGGGGGCTGGCACAGATACGCAGTATTTT. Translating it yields CAIKIRGAGTDTQYF.